This T cell receptor beta chain was captured by sequencing in a study of OX40 agonist ivuxolimab in advanced cancers. Regarding the study in general: Ivuxolimab was an agonistic, fully human IgG2 monoclonal antibody directed against OX40 (CD134), a costimulatory receptor. Of the roughly 54 dose-escalation patients, hepatocellular carcinoma was present in approximately 20, melanoma in around 15, renal cell carcinoma in 9 and head and neck cancer in 9. Prior anti-PD-1, anti-PD-L1 or anti-CTLA-4 therapy was permitted, and checkpoint inhibitors had been received by roughly two fifths of dose-escalation patients. The dose-escalation cohort was over 70% male with a mean age of approximately 59 years, ranging from 23 to 79. Intravenous ivuxolimab was administered to patients every 2 weeks at six dose levels: 0.01, 0.1, 0.3, 1.5, 3 and 10 mg/kg. Peripheral TCRbeta sequencing aimed to test whether ivuxolimab altered TCR sequence diversity and caused clonal T-cell expansion. The paper covers the monotherapy dose-escalation part of the phase I ivuxolimab trial, which included N of about 56 patients. Partial responses were achieved by three dose-escalation patients, of whom one had hepatocellular carcinoma and two had cutaneous melanoma. Broader findings and caveats from the paper: In partial responders in the 0.1-3.0 mg/kg groups, normalized peripheral clonal expansion was found to be among the lowest, especially among CD8+ T cells. Low levels of normalized T-cell clonal expansion were also seen in some nonresponding patients. On average, CD8+ T cells showed more expanded clones than CD4+ T cells after ivuxolimab. Which antigens the clonally expanded peripheral T cells were specific for was not determined. Clonal expansion of both CD4+ and CD8+ blood T cells was observed from baseline to week 6 at doses 0.1 to 3.0 mg/kg.

The CDR3 covers 12 residues, taking in both the cysteine and the phenylalanine. Of all the DNA, just the CDR3 is kept, 36 bases in frame from base 1. The germline V gene specifies SGHTS as CDR1 and YDEGEE as CDR2. Trimming at the junction amounts to 0 bases on V and 6 bases on J, and the germline ends lie 6 bases apart. Genomic DNA was extracted from sorted cells for sequencing of the TCRbeta CDR3 region. The immunoSEQ Assay was used to sequence the TCRbeta CDR3 regions. TCRdb carries this immuneACCESS record with in-frame sequences only. Its versions omit some clonotypes, under half of them owing to an unresolved V gene in the studies checked, with the rest unexplained. Here the sample has some 76,000 clones; over 75% occur a single time. Of the sample, just under 7% falls within the top ten clones. As for this clone: This clone's antigen is unknown. No much larger clone is present one base from it, and per-base qualities are unavailable.

Patients with a history of autoimmune disease or receiving systemic immunosuppression were excluded from the trial. In every dose cohort, peripheral blood was drawn for TCR sequencing at baseline, cycle 4 day 1, and cycle 7 day 1. The samples were taken from a phase I, first-in-human, multicenter, open-label dose-escalation trial of ivuxolimab. Adults with locally advanced or metastatic head and neck squamous cell, hepatocellular, melanoma or renal cell carcinoma were enrolled in the trial. CD4+ and CD8+ T cells were sorted separately from peripheral blood before TCR sequencing. This receptor chain uses TRBV5-8 and TRBJ1-1, with the D gene not confidently named. The TCR originated in an adult with an advanced solid tumor such as melanoma, head and neck, liver or kidney cancer. Source: CD4+ or CD8+ T cells sorted from blood, taken in a trial of the OX40 agonist ivuxolimab. The DNA sequence follows: TGTGCCAGCAGCTTGGGAGAGGCTGAAGCTTTCTTT. Translation gives CASSLGEAEAFF.